The 18 T cell receptor beta chains listed next were all sequenced from one sample in a study of cytomegalovirus exposure and HLA in healthy donors. PCR employed 60 Vbeta and 13 Jbeta primers. Clones were sequenced by immunoSEQ multiplex PCR, and TCRdb holds only the in-frame ones, with some missing. The sample records 120,000 or so clones, around 85% being singletons. The sample was PBMCs. These receptors were obtained from a man between 35 and 55 years old in good health and CMV-seronegative.

This clone was recorded a few times. This chain links TRBV6-5 with TRBJ1-5, with a tentative D call TRBD1 (5 bases). Trimming took off 1 base at V and 9 bases at J, with 16 bases between the two ends. This CDR3 spans 15 amino acids. Germline V lookup: CDR1 MNHEY, CDR2 SVGAGI. The DNA for the CDR3 is TGTGCCAGCAGTTACTTCGGGGTCAGGAGGGGGCCCCAGCATTTT. Translation: CASSYFGVRRGPQHF.

The rearrangement links TRBV7-2 to TRBJ2-2, with TRBD2 as a possible D gene (7 bases). The germline V gene has CDR1 SGHTA and CDR2 FQGNSA. This CDR3 has 15 residues. Trimming stripped 5 bases from V and 7 bases from J, with 17 bases between. The CDR3 DNA follows: TGTGCCAGCAGCCTTGTTCGAGGGGGGGTCGGGGAGCTGTTTTTT. It is translated as CASSLVRGGVGELFF.

Worth noting for this clone: Other nucleotide sequences from this sample produce the same CDR3. This chain links TRBV27 with TRBJ1-2; D unresolved. The CDR3 sequence is 11 residues long. V lost 4 bases and J 5 bases, leaving 5 bases between the germline ends. Germline loops: CDR1 MNHEY, CDR2 SMNVEV (reference sequence). The CDR3 coding sequence is TGTGCCAGCAGTTCGGGGTATGGCTACACCTTC. As protein: CASSSGYGYTF.

The chain joins TRBV6-8 to TRBJ2-7; 8 nucleotides match TRBD1. Germline V gene data show CDR1 as MNHGY and CDR2 as SAAAGT. The junction had 12 bases not matched to a gene; V was cut back by 0 bases and J by 5 bases. The CDR3 is 17 residues long. CDR3 residues: CASSYSLVPGQDHEQYF. The CDR3 region has the DNA TGTGCCAGCAGTTACTCTTTAGTACCGGGACAGGACCACGAGCAGTACTTC.

The rearrangement links TRBV28 to TRBJ1-2, with a tentative D call TRBD1 (6 bases). There are 11 residues in the CDR3. Germline V gene sequence: CDR1 MDHEN, CDR2 SYDVKM. With 6 bases removed from V and 7 bases from J, the gap between germline ends came to 9 bases. CDR3 sequence reads: CASRLRGGYTF. CDR3 in DNA: TGTGCCAGCAGGCTCAGGGGTGGCTACACCTTC.

The CDR3 nucleotides read TGTGCCAGCAGTCTTGGTGGGCCCGGTCATCAGTATGGCTACACCTTC. Its translation: CASSLGGPGHQYGYTF. The chain is built from TRBV28 and TRBJ1-2; D remains ambiguous. There are 16 residues in the CDR3. V gave up 5 bases and J gave up 5 bases, with 21 bases separating them. The germline V gene has CDR1 MDHEN and CDR2 SYDVKM.

The rearrangement uses TRBV10-3 and TRBJ1-2; D call uncertain. The CDR3 contains 13 residues. Trimming took 3 bases from V and 6 from J, leaving 11 bases between them. Germline V CDR1 and CDR2: ENHRY, SYGVKD. CDR3 sequence reads: CAISDPPGDGYTF. CDR3 nucleotides: TGTGCCATCAGTGATCCCCCCGGGGATGGCTACACCTTC.

This clone has just a few counts. The genes are TRBV7-2 and TRBJ1-2; 7 positions match TRBD1. Trimming took 5 bases from V and 4 from J; bases not matched to a gene: 1. Germline lookup yields CDR1 SGHTA and CDR2 FQGNSA. The CDR3 totals 12 residues. CDR3 in amino acids: CASSRDSYGYTF. The CDR3 DNA follows: TGTGCCAGCAGCCGGGACAGCTATGGCTACACCTTC.

This chain's CDR3 is CASSPLSGQKSTDTQYF. CDR3 sequence (DNA): TGCGCCAGCAGCCCCCTCTCGGGACAGAAAAGCACAGATACGCAGTATTTT. The chain uses TRBV5-1 and TRBJ2-3; 7 nucleotides match TRBD1. This CDR3 has 17 amino acids. Germline trimming cut 4 bases from V and 0 bases from J; bases unmatched to any gene: 11. The germline gives CDR1 SGHRS, CDR2 YFSETQ.

V and J are TRBV7-2 and TRBJ2-1; a weak D match, TRBD1 (5 bases). V lost 8 bases to trimming and J lost 10 bases, with 12 bases between them. The CDR3 runs 11 residues. Germline CDR1 SGHTA, CDR2 FQGNSA. DNA for the CDR3: TGTGCCAGCGATAGGGGCCTCGAGCAGTTCTTC. This encodes CASDRGLEQFF.

The V and J genes are TRBV7-6 and TRBJ2-5; D perhaps matches TRBD2 (6 bases). This CDR3 spans 14 amino acids. Trimming shortened V by 3 bases and J by 4 bases, and 12 bases separated the two germline ends. The germline CDR1 and CDR2 sequences are SGHVS and FNYEAQ. The CDR3 protein is CASSLSYGGETQYF. In DNA form, the CDR3 reads TGTGCCAGCAGCTTGAGCTACGGGGGAGAGACCCAGTACTTC.

The chain links TRBV5-4 to TRBJ2-7; D not resolved. CDR1 is SGHNT and CDR2 is YYREEE in the germline V gene (reference sequence). V was pared by 1 base and J by 1 base, with 12 bases between. The CDR3 is 15 residues long. The CDR3 DNA reads TGTGCCAGCAGCTTGAGAGGAGCTGTTTCCTACGAGCAGTACTTC. Protein sequence: CASSLRGAVSYEQYF.

The V call is TRBV2, the J call TRBJ1-5, with D perhaps matching TRBD1 (5 bases). The CDR3 is 17 residues long. Germline assignment: CDR1 SNHLY and CDR2 FYNNEI. Trimming removed 2 bases at V and 5 bases at J, with 19 bases between. This CDR3 reads CASSENPPGWNYQPQHF. CDR3 DNA: TGTGCCAGCAGTGAAAATCCCCCAGGGTGGAACTATCAGCCCCAGCATTTT. Looking up the rest from reference TRBV2 and TRBJ1-5 gives the full variable domain: EPEVTQTPSHQVTQMGQEVILRCVPISNHLYFYWYRQILGQKVEFLVSFYNNEISEKSEIFDDQFSVERPDGSNFTLKIRSTKLEDSAMYFCASSENPPGWNYQPQHFGDGTRLSIL.

The chain uses TRBV6-4 and TRBJ1-6; TRBD1 matches 8 bases. Germline CDR1 and CDR2: MRHNA and SNTAGT. J gave up 7 bases and V 2 bases, and 4 bases lay outside the gene matches. This CDR3 spans 15 amino acids. CDR3 sequence reads: CASSDTGQGNSPLHF. CDR3 DNA: TGTGCCAGCAGTGACACCGGACAGGGAAATTCACCCCTCCACTTT.

The rearrangement joins TRBV7-6 to TRBJ1-5, with unresolved D. Germline V gives CDR1 SGHVS, CDR2 FNYEAQ. V was cut by 2 bases and J by 3 bases, with 5 bases left in between. The CDR3 has 13 amino acids. For the CDR3, the DNA is TGTGCCAGCAGCTTAAGCAACAATCAGCCCCAGCATTTT. As protein: CASSLSNNQPQHF.

V and J are TRBV2 and TRBJ2-2; TRBD1 matches at 8 bases. This CDR3 is 13 amino acids long. V was clipped by 7 bases and J by 6 bases; unmatched bases: 4. Germline V gene data show CDR1 as SNHLY and CDR2 as FYNNEI. The CDR3 nucleotides are TGTGCCAGCATGGACAGGGTCGCCGGGGAGCTGTTTTTT. Translation gives CASMDRVAGELFF.

The J gene is TRBJ2-4, the V gene TRBV14; D is perhaps TRBD2 (6 bases). V dropped 4 bases and J dropped 7 bases, with 23 bases sitting between them. Per germline, CDR1 SGHDN and CDR2 FVKESK. There are 17 residues in the CDR3. CDR3 region: CASSPGRDFPPRNIQYF. The CDR3 region has the DNA TGTGCCAGCAGCCCGGGACGGGACTTTCCCCCCCGGAACATTCAGTACTTC.

V is TRBV18 and J is TRBJ1-2; no firm D call. Germline CDR1 KGHSH, CDR2 LQKENI. This CDR3 spans 14 amino acids. Trimming removed 3 bases at V and 2 bases at J, with 10 bases between. CDR3 sequence (DNA): TGTGCCAGCTCACCTCCCGTGGAGAACTATGGCTACACCTTC. This gives the protein CASSPPVENYGYTF.